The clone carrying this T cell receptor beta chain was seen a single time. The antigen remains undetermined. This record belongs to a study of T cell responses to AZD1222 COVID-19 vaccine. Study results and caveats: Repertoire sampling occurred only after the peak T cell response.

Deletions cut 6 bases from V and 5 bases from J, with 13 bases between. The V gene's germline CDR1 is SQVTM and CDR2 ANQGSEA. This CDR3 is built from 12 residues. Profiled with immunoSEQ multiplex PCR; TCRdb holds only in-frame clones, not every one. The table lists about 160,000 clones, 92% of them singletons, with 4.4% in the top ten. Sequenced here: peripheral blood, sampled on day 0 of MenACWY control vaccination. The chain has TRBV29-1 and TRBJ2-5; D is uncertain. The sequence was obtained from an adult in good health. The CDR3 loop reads CSVLPSSETQYF. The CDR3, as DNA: TGCAGCGTCCTCCCGAGTTCTGAGACCCAGTACTTC.